This note documents a single TCR beta chain sequence. This clone's antigen is unknown. Per-nucleotide qualities are absent, and no much larger clonotype sits a single base away. The source of the sample is a study of shared clonotypes between healthy human individuals (TCRdb year 2020). Notes on the research overall: Two women and three men aged 18 to 49 years were included in the cohort. Per donor, three plates each were used for CD4 naive and CD4 memory, two for CD8 naive, and one for CD8 memory. To estimate repertoire size and how much clonotype sharing occurs between individuals, the study deeply sequenced the blood TCR repertoires of roughly 5 healthy adults. Different laboratories and diverse techniques were used to prepare libraries and sequence TCR repertoires, to increase sequencing depth and limit assay-specific biases. Each donor's leukapheresis produced roughly between roughly 0.85 and 9.5 billion PBMCs.

Healthy HIV-negative adults with no recently reported acute infections or vaccinations were included as donors. Every donor was a Caucasian adult residing in Nashville, Tennessee, USA. CD8 memory samples were composed of magnetically selected CD45RO+ cells combined with CCR7-negative CD45RA+ effector memory (TemRA) cells. After blood collection by leukapheresis, PBMCs were isolated using Ficoll-Histopaque density gradient centrifugation and then cryopreserved in the vapor phase of liquid nitrogen. Purity and quantity of every magnetically sorted T cell population were checked by analytical flow cytometry. Genomic DNA was isolated from each sorted fraction and quantified by UV absorbance on a Nanodrop 2000c. The CDR3 sequence holds 17 residues, the cysteine and phenylalanine included. CDR3 DNA is the only sequence kept; it has 51 bases, read in frame from the first base. CDR1 SGHNT and CDR2 YENEEA are derived from the germline V gene. V is shortened by 6 bases, J by 0 bases, and the region joining them spans 15 bases.

Using the deep immunoSEQ assay, multiplex PCR amplified TCR CDR3 regions from genomic DNA. Extracted genomic DNA from each cell subset was spread evenly across all wells of several immunoSEQ 96-well plates, with each plate serving as a replicate. For sorted subsets, approximately 200 ng of genomic DNA, equivalent to about 30,000 T cell genomes, went into each replicate PCR. The purified libraries were quantified using a Qubit 3.0 fluorometer, sized with a Bioanalyzer 2100, and then quantified again using the KAPA Library Quantification kit. Every immunoSEQ 96-well plate was sequenced on a separate single-read 150-cycle Illumina NextSeq 550 flow cell. For the original study's pipeline: Because the immunoSEQ output held only junctional sequences and lacked quality scores, the filtering could not match the filtering applied to full-length reads. Sequences were annotated with PyIR, a Python wrapper for IgBLAST v1.9, using IMGT germline references to assign V/J genes and CDR3. Reads with weak V/J assignments (E-value above 1e-6), missing CDR3, stop codons, out-of-frame junctions, or ambiguous translated residues were removed. V3J clonotypes were defined as sequences sharing the same inferred V gene, J gene, and CDR3 amino acid sequence. The percentage overlap between two repertoires was calculated by dividing the number of shared unique clonotypes by the size of the smaller repertoire. Repertoire richness was assessed with RTK rarefaction, the Chao1 estimator, and Recon v2.1 estimates of unobserved clonotypes. Generation probabilities for all TCRbeta clonotypes obtained by the gDNA method from a handful of donors were computed using OLGA. Entries here come from immuneACCESS through TCRdb and include only in-frame sequences with V and J called. Some clones fail to appear in such tables; in the studies checked, an unresolved V gene covers under half of the shortfall, and the cause of the remainder is unknown. That table supplies the V and J calls and clone size; D and trimming were determined from the DNA. The sample yields around 690,000 clones; less than 95% were counted once. Jointly, the top ten make up 30% to 40% of the sample.

Broad study findings and their caveats: Rarefaction of sorted-subset datasets indicated incomplete sequencing despite the large sequencing depth. Because the study included only a small number of donors, the genetic and exposure-history diversity represented was limited. Sharing across a few donors was observed for 5% to 6.5% of naive CD4, under 4% of naive CD8, about 2.5% of memory CD4, and roughly 0.4% of memory CD8 clonotypes. Pairwise subsampling led to the expectation that sequencing depth would affect the degree of clonotype sharing among donors. Naive subsets generally had larger estimated clonotype richness than memory subsets. Clonotypes shared by all four sorted-subset donors showed higher generation probabilities than non-shared clonotypes. Sampling was limited to blood, and TCR repertoires in tissue likely differ from TCR repertoires in blood.

Here the chain combines TRBV11-3 and TRBJ2-6; the best D guess is TRBD1, with 6 bases matching. The TCR sequence derives from a young man in good health. Some clones in this sample may be carry-over from other donors' samples. Sequencing was carried out using memory CD8+ T cells from PBMCs. This specimen's cell subset or site label, interpreted: CD45RO+ cells pooled with CCR7-negative TemRA cells. The CDR3 protein is CASSPGTRSSGANVLTF. The DNA is TGTGCCAGCAGTCCCGGGACAAGAAGCTCTGGGGCCAACGTCCTGACTTTC.